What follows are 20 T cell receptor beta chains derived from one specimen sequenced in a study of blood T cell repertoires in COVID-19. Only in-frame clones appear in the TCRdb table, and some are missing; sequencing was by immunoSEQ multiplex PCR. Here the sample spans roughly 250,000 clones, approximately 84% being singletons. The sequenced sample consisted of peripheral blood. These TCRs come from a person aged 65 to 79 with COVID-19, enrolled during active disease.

CDR3 in amino acids: CASSLEVGQYEQYF. For the CDR3, the DNA is TGCGCCAGCAGCTTGGAGGTGGGACAGTACGAGCAGTACTTC. This rearrangement joins TRBV5-1 to TRBJ2-7, with TRBD1 identical over 7 bases. This CDR3 region has 14 residues. V shed 0 bases and J 4 bases; nucleotides not matched to a gene: 4. Germline CDR1 SGHRS, CDR2 YFSETQ.

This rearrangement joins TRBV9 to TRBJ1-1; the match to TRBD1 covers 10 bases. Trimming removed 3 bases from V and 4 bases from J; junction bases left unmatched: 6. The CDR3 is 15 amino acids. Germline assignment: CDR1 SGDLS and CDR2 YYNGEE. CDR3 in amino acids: CASSERTGGGTEAFF. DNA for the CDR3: TGTGCCAGCAGCGAGAGGACAGGGGGAGGCACTGAAGCTTTCTTT.

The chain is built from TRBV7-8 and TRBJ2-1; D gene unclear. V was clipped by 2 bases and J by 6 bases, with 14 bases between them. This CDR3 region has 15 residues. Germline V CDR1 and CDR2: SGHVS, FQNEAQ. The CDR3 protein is CASSLYSGERNEQFF. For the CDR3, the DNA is TGTGCCAGCAGCTTATACTCCGGCGAGCGCAATGAGCAGTTCTTC.

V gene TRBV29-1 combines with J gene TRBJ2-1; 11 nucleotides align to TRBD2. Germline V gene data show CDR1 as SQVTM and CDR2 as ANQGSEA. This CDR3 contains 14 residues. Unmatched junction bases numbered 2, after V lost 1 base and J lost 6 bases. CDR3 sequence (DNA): TGCAGCGTTGAAGGAACTAGCGGGGGCAATGAGCAGTTCTTC. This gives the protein CSVEGTSGGNEQFF.

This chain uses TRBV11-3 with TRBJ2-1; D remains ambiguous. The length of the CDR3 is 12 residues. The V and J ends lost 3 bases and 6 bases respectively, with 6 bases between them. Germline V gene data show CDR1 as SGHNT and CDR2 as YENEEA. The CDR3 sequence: CASSFEPNEQFF. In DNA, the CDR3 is TGTGCCAGCAGCTTCGAGCCCAATGAGCAGTTCTTC.

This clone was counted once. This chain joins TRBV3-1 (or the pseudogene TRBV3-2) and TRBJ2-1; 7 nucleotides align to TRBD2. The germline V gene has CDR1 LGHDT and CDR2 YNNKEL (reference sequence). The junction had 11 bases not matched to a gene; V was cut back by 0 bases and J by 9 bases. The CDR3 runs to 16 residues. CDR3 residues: CASSQEPSGTLTEQFF. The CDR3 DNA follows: TGTGCCAGCAGCCAAGAGCCCAGCGGGACCCTTACTGAGCAGTTCTTC.

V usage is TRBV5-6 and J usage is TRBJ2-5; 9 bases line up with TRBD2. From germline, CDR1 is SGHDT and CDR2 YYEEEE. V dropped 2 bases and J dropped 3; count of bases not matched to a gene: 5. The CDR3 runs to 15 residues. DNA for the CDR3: TGTGCCAGCAGCTTCATAAGCGGGGGGAAAGAGACCCAGTACTTC. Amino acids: CASSFISGGKETQYF.

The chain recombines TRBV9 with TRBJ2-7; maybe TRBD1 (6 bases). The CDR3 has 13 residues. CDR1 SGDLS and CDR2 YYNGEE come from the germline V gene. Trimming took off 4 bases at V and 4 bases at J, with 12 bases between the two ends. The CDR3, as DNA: TGTGCCAGCAGCCCAACAGGGCTGTACGAGCAGTACTTC. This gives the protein CASSPTGLYEQYF.

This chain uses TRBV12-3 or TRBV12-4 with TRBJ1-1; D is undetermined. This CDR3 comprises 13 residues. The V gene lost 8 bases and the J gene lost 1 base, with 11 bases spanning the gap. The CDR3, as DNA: TGTGCCAGCTCTAAAGAAAGGAACACTGAAGCTTTCTTT. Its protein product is CASSKERNTEAFF.

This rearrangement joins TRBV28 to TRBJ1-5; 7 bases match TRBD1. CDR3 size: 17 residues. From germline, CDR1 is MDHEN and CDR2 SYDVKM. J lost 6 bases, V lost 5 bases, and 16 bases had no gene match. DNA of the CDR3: TGTGCCAGCAGTGGGGACCGAGGGGGCGGATTCCTTCAGCCCCAGCATTTT. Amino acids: CASSGDRGGGFLQPQHF. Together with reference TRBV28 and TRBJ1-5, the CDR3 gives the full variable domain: DVKVTQSSRYLVKRTGEKVFLECVQDMDHENMFWYRQDPGLGLRLIYFSYDVKMKEKGDIPEGYSVSREKKERFSLILESASTNQTSMYLCASSGDRGGGFLQPQHFGDGTRLSIL.

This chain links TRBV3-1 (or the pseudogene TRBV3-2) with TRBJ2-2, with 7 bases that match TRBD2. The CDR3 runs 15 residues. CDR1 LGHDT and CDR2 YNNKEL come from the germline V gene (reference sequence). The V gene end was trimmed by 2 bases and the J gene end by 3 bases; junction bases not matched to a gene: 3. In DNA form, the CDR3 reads TGTGCCAGCAGCCAAAGGGGACTATACACCGGGGAGCTGTTTTTT. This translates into CASSQRGLYTGELFF.

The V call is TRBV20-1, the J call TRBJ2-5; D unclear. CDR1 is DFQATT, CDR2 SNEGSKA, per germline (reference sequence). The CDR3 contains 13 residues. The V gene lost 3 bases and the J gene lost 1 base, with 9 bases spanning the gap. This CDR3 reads CSASGWAQETQYF. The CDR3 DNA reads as TGCAGTGCTAGTGGCTGGGCCCAAGAGACCCAGTACTTC.

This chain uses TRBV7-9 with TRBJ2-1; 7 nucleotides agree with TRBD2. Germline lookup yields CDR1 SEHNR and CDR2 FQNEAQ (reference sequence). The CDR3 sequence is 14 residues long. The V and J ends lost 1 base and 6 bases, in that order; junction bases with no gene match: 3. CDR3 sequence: CASSLDGTINEQFF. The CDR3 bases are TGTGCCAGCAGCTTAGACGGGACTATCAATGAGCAGTTCTTC.

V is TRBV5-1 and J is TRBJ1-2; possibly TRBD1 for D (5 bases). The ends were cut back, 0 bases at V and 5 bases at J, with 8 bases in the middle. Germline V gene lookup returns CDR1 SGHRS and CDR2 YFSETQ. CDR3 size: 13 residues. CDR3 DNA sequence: TGCGCCAGCAGCTTGGCTGCAGGGTATGGCTACACCTTC. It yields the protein CASSLAAGYGYTF.

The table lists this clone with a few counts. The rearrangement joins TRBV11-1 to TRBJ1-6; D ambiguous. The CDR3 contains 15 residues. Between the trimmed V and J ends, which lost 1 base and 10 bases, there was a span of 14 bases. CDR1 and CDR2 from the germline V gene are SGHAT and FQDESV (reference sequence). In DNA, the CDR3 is TGTGCCAGCAGCTTAGTGGGAGGCAGGACCTCACCCCTCCACTTT. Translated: CASSLVGGRTSPLHF.

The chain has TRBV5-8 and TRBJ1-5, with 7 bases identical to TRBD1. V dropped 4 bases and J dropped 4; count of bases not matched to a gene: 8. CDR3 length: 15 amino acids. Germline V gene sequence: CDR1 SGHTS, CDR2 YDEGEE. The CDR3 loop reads CASSITGTENQPQHF. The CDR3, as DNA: TGTGCCAGCAGCATAACCGGGACAGAGAATCAGCCCCAGCATTTT.

The CDR3 nucleotides read TGTGCCTGGAGTGTGGCGGCCAGCTCACTAGCTAATGAGCAGTTCTTC. Protein: CAWSVAASSLANEQFF. V is TRBV30 and J is TRBJ2-1; the D gene is possibly TRBD2 (6 bases). This CDR3 has 16 residues. Trimming shortened V by 0 bases and J by 7 bases, and 19 bases separated the two germline ends. The germline CDR1 and CDR2 sequences are GTSNPN and SVGIG (reference sequence).

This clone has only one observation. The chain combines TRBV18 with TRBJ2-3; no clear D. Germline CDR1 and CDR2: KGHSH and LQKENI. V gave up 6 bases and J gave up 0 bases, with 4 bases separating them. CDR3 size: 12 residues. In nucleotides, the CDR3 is TGTGCCAGCTCCGAGAGCACAGATACGCAGTATTTT. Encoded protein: CASSESTDTQYF. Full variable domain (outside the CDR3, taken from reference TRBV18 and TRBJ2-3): NAGVMQNPRHLVRRRGQEARLRCSPMKGHSHVYWYRQLPEEGLKFMVYLQKENIIDESGMPKERFSAEFPKEGPSILRIQQVVRGDSAAYFCASSESTDTQYFGPGTRLTVL.

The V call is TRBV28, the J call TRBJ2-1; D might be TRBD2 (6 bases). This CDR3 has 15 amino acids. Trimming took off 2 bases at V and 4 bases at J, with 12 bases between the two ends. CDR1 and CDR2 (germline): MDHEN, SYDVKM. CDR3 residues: CASSLGGTVYNEQFF. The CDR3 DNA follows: TGTGCCAGCAGTTTAGGCGGGACGGTTTACAATGAGCAGTTCTTC.

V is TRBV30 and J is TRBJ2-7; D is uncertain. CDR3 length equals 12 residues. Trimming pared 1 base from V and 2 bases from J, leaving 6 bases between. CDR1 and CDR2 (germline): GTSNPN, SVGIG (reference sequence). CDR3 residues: CAWSDYPYEQYF. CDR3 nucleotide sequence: TGTGCCTGGAGTGACTATCCCTACGAGCAGTACTTC.